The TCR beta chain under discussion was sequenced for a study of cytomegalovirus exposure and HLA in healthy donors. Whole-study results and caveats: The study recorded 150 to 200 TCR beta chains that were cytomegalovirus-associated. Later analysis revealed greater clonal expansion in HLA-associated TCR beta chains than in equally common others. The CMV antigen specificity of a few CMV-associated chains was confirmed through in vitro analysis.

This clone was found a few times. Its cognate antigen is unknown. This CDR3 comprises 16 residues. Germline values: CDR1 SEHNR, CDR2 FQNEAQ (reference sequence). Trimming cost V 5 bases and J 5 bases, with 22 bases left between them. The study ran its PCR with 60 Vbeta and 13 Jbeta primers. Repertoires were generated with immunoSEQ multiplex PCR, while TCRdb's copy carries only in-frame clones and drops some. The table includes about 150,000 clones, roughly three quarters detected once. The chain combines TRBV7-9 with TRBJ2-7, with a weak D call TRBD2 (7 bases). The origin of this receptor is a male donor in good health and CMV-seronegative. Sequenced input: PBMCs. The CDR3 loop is CASSKLGRGRGHEQYF. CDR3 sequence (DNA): TGTGCCAGCAGCAAGCTGGGGCGGGGGCGGGGACACGAGCAGTACTTC.